A selection of T cell receptor beta chains follows, all from one sample in a study of T-cell reconstitution after alpha-beta-depleted transplantation in children. TCRdb re-called the PCR reads through MiXCR, storing one row per CDR3 protein. This table holds just under 550,000 distinct CDR3 sequences, 15% to 20% found once. The specimen was PBMCs from the stem cell graft donor, collected from the stem cell graft. Every receptor here comes from a human donor who donated a stem cell graft to a child with acute lymphoblastic leukemia. Both conserved end residues are part of each CDR3. D genes are given only for firm matches. Rows give clone size only sometimes, using once, few, many, or a class for an expanded clone.

V gene: TRBV5-1
D gene: -
CDR3 length: 14
J gene: TRBJ1-5
clone size: -
CDR3 protein: CASSAADTDQPQHF
CDR3 DNA: TGCGCCAGCAGCGCAGCGGACACAGATCAGCCCCAGCATTTT

V gene: TRBV6-5
D gene: TRBD1
CDR3 length: 16
J gene: TRBJ2-3
clone size: few
CDR3 protein: CASSSPRTGGPDTQYF
CDR3 DNA: TGTGCCAGCAGTTCACCTCGGACAGGGGGACCAGATACGCAGTATTTT

V gene: TRBV5-1
D gene: TRBD2
CDR3 length: 15
J gene: TRBJ2-5
clone size: few
CDR3 protein: CASSDRTSSMETQYF
CDR3 DNA: TGCGCCAGCAGCGATCGGACTAGCAGTATGGAGACCCAGTACTTC

V gene: TRBV9
D gene: -
CDR3 length: 15
J gene: TRBJ2-5
clone size: once
CDR3 protein: CASSYRLATQETQYF
CDR3 DNA: TGTGCCAGCAGCTACCGACTGGCAACGCAAGAGACCCAGTACTTC

V gene: TRBV4-1
D gene: -
CDR3 length: 15
J gene: TRBJ2-7
clone size: -
CDR3 protein: CASSRAPGTSYEQYF
CDR3 DNA: TGCGCCAGCAGCCGGGCCCCCGGGACATCCTACGAGCAGTACTTC

V gene: TRBV27
D gene: -
CDR3 length: 16
J gene: TRBJ2-1
clone size: -
CDR3 protein: CASSPNSGWTGPEQFF
CDR3 DNA: TGTGCCAGCAGTCCCAATTCAGGCTGGACTGGTCCGGAGCAGTTCTTC

V gene: TRBV5-1
D gene: -
CDR3 length: 13
J gene: TRBJ2-2
clone size: many
CDR3 protein: CASRTRGTGELFF
CDR3 DNA: TGCGCCAGCAGAACCCGGGGAACCGGGGAGCTGTTTTTT

V gene: TRBV18
D gene: -
CDR3 length: 15
J gene: TRBJ2-7
clone size: once
CDR3 protein: CASSPPGRGGDEQYF
CDR3 DNA: TGTGCCAGCTCACCACCTGGCAGGGGAGGGGACGAGCAGTACTTC

V gene: TRBV12-3/TRBV12-4
D gene: TRBD1
CDR3 length: 15
J gene: TRBJ1-4
clone size: few
CDR3 protein: CASIKEDRVGEKLFF
CDR3 DNA: TGTGCCAGTATTAAAGAGGACAGGGTCGGCGAAAAACTGTTTTTT

V gene: TRBV11-3
D gene: -
CDR3 length: 13
J gene: TRBJ2-1
clone size: -
CDR3 protein: CASSSTQFSEQFF
CDR3 DNA: TGTGCCAGCAGCTCGACACAGTTCAGTGAGCAGTTCTTC

V gene: TRBV3-1
D gene: TRBD2
CDR3 length: 17
J gene: TRBJ2-7
clone size: -
CDR3 protein: CASSRHVGTSGRSEQYF
CDR3 DNA: TGTGCCAGCAGCAGGCATGTCGGGACTAGCGGGAGGTCCGAGCAGTACTTC

V gene: TRBV7-2
D gene: -
CDR3 length: 15
J gene: TRBJ2-3
clone size: -
CDR3 protein: CASSSSRRRTDTQYF
CDR3 DNA: TGTGCCAGCAGTAGTAGTCGGAGGAGGACAGATACGCAGTATTTT

V gene: TRBV29-1
D gene: TRBD1
CDR3 length: 13
J gene: TRBJ1-2
clone size: few
CDR3 protein: CSAETGVDYGYTF
CDR3 DNA: TGCAGCGCTGAGACAGGGGTGGACTATGGCTACACCTTC

V gene: TRBV10-1
D gene: -
CDR3 length: 15
J gene: TRBJ2-3
clone size: few
CDR3 protein: CASSEGLRGPDTQYF
CDR3 DNA: TGCGCCAGCAGTGAGGGGCTTCGAGGCCCAGATACGCAGTATTTT

V gene: TRBV7-9
D gene: -
CDR3 length: 17
J gene: TRBJ1-2
clone size: few
CDR3 protein: CASSSPGLRSSNYGYTF
CDR3 DNA: TGTGCCAGCAGCTCACCGGGGCTCAGGTCCTCTAACTATGGCTACACCTTC

V gene: TRBV4-2
D gene: -
CDR3 length: 16
J gene: TRBJ2-3
clone size: -
CDR3 protein: CASSPDPGPRTDTQYF
CDR3 DNA: TGTGCCAGCAGCCCCGATCCGGGACCACGCACAGATACGCAGTATTTT